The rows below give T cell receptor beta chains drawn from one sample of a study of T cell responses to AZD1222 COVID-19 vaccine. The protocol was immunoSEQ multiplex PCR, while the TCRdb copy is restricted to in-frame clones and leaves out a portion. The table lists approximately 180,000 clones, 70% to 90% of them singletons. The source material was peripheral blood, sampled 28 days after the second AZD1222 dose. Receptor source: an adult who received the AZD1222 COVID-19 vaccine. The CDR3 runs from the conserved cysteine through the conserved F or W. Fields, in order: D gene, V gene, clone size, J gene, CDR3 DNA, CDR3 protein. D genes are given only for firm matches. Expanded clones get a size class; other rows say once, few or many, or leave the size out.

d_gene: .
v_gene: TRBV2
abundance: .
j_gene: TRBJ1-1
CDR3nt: TGTGCCAGCAGTGAAGCGCTTCTGACGGTGGTCCGAGCTTTCTTT
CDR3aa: CASSEALLTVVRAFF

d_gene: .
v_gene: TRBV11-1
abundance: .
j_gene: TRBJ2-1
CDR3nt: TGTGCCAGCAGCTCAAGGAGCGGAGTTGAGCAGTTCTTC
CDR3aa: CASSSRSGVEQFF

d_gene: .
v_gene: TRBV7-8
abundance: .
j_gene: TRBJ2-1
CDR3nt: TGTGCCAGCAGCTTAGACAGGGCCGGCAACAATGAGCAGTTCTTC
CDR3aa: CASSLDRAGNNEQFF

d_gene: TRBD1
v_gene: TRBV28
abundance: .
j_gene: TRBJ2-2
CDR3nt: TGTGCCAGCAGCTCCTACAGGGGGCTTGCTGGGGAGCTGTTTTTT
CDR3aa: CASSSYRGLAGELFF

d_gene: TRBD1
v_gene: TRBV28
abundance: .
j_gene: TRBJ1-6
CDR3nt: TGTGCCAGCAGTCCCTGGGACAGGACCCGGGGCAATTCACCCCTCCACTTT
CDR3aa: CASSPWDRTRGNSPLHF

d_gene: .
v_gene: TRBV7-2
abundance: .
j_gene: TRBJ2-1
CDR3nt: TGTGCCAGCAGCTTAGCGGCTCTAGCGCAAAACAATGAGCAGTTCTTC
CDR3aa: CASSLAALAQNNEQFF

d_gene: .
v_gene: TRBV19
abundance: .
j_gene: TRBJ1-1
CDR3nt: TGTGCCAGTAGTCCAAACATCCAGGGATGGATCACTGAAGCTTTCTTT
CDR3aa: CASSPNIQGWITEAFF

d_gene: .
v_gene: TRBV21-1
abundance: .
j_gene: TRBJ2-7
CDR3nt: TGTTTTCCGGCCCAGGAGACTAGCGGGCGTACCTACGAGCAGTACTTC
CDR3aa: CFPAQETSGRTYEQYF

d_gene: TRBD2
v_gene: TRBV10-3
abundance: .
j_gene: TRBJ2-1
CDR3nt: TGTGCCATCAGTGAGCCGGGACTAGCGGGAGGAAATGAGCAGTTCTTC
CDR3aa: CAISEPGLAGGNEQFF

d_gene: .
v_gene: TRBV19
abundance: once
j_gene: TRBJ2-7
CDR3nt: TGTGCCAGTAGTATATCACGTCTGGACGAGCAGTACTTC
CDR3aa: CASSISRLDEQYF

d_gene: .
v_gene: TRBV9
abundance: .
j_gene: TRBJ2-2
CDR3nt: TGTGCCAGCAGCGTAGTTGGCGGGGAGCTGTTTTTT
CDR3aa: CASSVVGGELFF

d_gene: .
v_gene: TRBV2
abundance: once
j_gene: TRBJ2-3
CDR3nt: TGTGCCAGCAGCACTAAGACTACGCAGTATTTT
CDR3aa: CASSTKTTQYF

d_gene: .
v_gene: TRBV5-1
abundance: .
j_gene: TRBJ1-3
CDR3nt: TGCGCCAGCAGCTTGGCACCGATCTCTGGAAACACCATATATTTT
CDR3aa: CASSLAPISGNTIYF

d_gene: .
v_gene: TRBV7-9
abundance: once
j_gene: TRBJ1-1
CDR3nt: TGTGCCAGCAGTTATCCGGTAGCTTTCTTT
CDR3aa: CASSYPVAFF

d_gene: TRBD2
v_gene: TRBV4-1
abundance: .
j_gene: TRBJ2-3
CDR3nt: TGCGCCAGCAGCCGCCTAGCGGGAGGAACAGATACGCAGTATTTT
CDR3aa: CASSRLAGGTDTQYF

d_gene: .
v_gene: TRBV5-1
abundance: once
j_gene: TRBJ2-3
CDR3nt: TGCGCCAGCAGCCCCCGCGTGGGGGCGGTAGATACGCAGTATTTT
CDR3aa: CASSPRVGAVDTQYF

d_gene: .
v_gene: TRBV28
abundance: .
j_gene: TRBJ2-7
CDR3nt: TGTGCCAGCAGCTACAGCTTCTACGAGCAGTACTTC
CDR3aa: CASSYSFYEQYF

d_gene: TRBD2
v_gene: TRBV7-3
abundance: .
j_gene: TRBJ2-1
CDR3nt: TGTGCCAGCAGACCTAGCGGGAGCTCCTACAATGAGCAGTTCTTC
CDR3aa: CASRPSGSSYNEQFF

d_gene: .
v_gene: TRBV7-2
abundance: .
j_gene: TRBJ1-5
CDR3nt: TGTGCCAGCAGCTTCGGCGGAAATAGCAATCAGCCCCAGCATTTT
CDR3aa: CASSFGGNSNQPQHF

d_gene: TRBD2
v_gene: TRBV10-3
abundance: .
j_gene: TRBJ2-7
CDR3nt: TGTGCCATCAGGCCGGGACTACTCTACGAGCAGTACTTC
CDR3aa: CAIRPGLLYEQYF

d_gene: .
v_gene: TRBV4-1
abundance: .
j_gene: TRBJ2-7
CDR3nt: TGCGCCAGCAGCCCCCCGGCGGGTCCCCTGTACTTC
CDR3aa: CASSPPAGPLYF

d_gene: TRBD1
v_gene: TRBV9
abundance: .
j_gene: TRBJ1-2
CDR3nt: TGTGCCAGCAGCGTAGAACAGGGGGCTGAGGGCTACACCTTC
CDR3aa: CASSVEQGAEGYTF

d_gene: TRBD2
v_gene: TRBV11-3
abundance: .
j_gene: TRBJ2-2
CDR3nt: TGTGCCAGCAGCTTAGAAGGCCCGGCGGGACTAGCGGACACCGGGGAGCTGTTTTTT
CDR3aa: CASSLEGPAGLADTGELFF

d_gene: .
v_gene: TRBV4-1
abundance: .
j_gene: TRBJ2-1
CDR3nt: TGCGCCAGCAGCCAAGATCGGCCAACGGGAAACAATGAGCAGTTCTTC
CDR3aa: CASSQDRPTGNNEQFF

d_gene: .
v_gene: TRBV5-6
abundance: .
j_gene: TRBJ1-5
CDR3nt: TGTGCCAGCAGCTTCGAGGGGAGCAATCAGCCCCAGCATTTT
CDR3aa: CASSFEGSNQPQHF

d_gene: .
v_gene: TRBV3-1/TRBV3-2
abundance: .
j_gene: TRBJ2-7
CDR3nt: TGTGCCAGCAGCCAAGGGGAGGGGGCCTCCTACGAGCAGTACTTC
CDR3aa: CASSQGEGASYEQYF

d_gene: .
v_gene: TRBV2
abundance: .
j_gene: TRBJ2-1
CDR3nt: TGTGCCAGCACCCGGGGGCTAGCGGCCGACAATGAGCAGTTCTTC
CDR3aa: CASTRGLAADNEQFF

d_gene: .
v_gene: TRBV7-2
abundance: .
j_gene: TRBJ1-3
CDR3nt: TGTGCCAGCAGCTTAGCAGGGGAAAACACCATATATTTT
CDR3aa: CASSLAGENTIYF

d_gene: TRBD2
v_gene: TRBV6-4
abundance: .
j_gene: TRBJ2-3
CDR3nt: TGTGCCAGCAGTATTTCACTAGCGGGATTCGGCACAGATACGCAGTATTTT
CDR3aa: CASSISLAGFGTDTQYF

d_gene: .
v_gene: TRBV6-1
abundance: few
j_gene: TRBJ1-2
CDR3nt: TGTGCCAGCAGTGAAGGTCTACAGGTGTATGGCTACACCTTC
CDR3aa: CASSEGLQVYGYTF

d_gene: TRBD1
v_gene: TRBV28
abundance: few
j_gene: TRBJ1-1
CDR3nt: TGTGCCAGCAGTTTATGGGGGACAGGGTCCTCCCACACTGAAGCTTTCTTT
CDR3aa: CASSLWGTGSSHTEAFF

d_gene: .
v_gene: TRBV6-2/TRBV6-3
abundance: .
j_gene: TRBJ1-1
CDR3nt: TGTGCCAGCAGTTTCTCGACAGCCGTCCGTGCTTTCTTT
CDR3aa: CASSFSTAVRAFF

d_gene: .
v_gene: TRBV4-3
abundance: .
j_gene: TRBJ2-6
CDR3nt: TGCGCCAGCAGGTCTGGGGCGTATGGGGCCAACGTCCTGACTTTC
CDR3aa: CASRSGAYGANVLTF

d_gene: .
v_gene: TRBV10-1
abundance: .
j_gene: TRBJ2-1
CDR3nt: TGCGCCAGCAGTGATACGCCCCCGGGGGATGAGCAGTTCTTC
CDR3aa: CASSDTPPGDEQFF

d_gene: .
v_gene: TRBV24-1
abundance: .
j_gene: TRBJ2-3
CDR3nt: TGTGCCACCAGTGATCCCGCGGGAATGGAGCAGTATTTT
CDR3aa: CATSDPAGMEQYF

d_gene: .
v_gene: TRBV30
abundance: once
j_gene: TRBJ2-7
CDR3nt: TGTGCCTGGAGCGCCTCGCACCAGGGCTACGAGCAGTACTTC
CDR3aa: CAWSASHQGYEQYF

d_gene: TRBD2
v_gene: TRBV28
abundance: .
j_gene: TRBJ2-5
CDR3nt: TGTGCCAGCAGTTTAATGAGCGGGAGCCGAGAGACCCAGTACTTC
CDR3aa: CASSLMSGSRETQYF

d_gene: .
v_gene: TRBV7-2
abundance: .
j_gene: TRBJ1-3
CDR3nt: TGTGCCAGCAGACCCAGACAGGACTCTGGAAACACCATATATTTT
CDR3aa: CASRPRQDSGNTIYF

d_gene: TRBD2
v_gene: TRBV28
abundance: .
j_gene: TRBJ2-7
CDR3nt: TGTGCCAGCAGTTTATTGAGCGGGAGGGCCTTACACGAGCAGTACTTC
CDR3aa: CASSLLSGRALHEQYF

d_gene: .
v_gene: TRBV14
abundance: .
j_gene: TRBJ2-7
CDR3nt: TGTGCCAGCAGCCCGCTCCGGACATTGGCCTCCTACGAGCAGTACTTC
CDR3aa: CASSPLRTLASYEQYF

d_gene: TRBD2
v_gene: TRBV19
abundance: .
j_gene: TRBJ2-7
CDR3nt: TGTGCCAGTAGTATAGGGGCCAGCGGGAGGGCCGAGCAGTACTTC
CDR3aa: CASSIGASGRAEQYF

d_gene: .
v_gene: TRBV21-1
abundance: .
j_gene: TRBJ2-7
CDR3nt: TGTGCCAGCAGGAGGGACGGCCCCTACGAGCAGTACTTC
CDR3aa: CASRRDGPYEQYF

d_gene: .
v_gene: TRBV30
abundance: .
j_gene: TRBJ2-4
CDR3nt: TGTGCCTGGAGTGTCTCTCTGCGGGGTGGAGGAAACATTCAGTACTTC
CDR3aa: CAWSVSLRGGGNIQYF

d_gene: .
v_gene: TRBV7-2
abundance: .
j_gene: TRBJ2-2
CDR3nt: TGTGCCAGCAGCCTGTACCAGGGGGGGAGAACCGGGGAGCTGTTTTTT
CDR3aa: CASSLYQGGRTGELFF

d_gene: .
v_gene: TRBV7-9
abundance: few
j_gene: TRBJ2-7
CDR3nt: TGTGCCAGCAGTTCTACTGGATCCTCCTACGAGCAGTACTTC
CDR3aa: CASSSTGSSYEQYF

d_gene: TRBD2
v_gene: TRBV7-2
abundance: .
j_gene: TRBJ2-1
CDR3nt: TGTGCCAGCAGCGCTCGTCGGACTAGCGGGAACAATGAGCAGTTCTTC
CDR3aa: CASSARRTSGNNEQFF